This TCR beta chain was identified in a study of cytomegalovirus exposure and HLA in healthy donors. CDR1 is LNHDA and CDR2 is SQIVND in the germline V gene (reference sequence). This CDR3 region has 15 residues. V was shortened by 2 bases and J by 10 bases, with 15 bases between the two germline ends. PCR primers comprised 60 Vbeta and 13 Jbeta primers. Here immunoSEQ multiplex PCR was the method, and the copy in TCRdb shows in-frame clones only, minus some. The table lists some 190,000 clones, around 80% of them singletons. This TCR derives from a girl under 18 in good health and CMV-seropositive. What was sequenced was PBMCs. The chain uses TRBV19 and TRBJ1-6; tentatively, D is TRBD1 (6 bases). The DNA of the CDR3 is TGTGCCAGTAGTATACGGGACACGGTTTCCTCACCCCTCCACTTT. As protein: CASSIRDTVSSPLHF.